This T cell receptor (beta chain) appears in the sequencing data of a study of post-analysis software for immune sequencing data (dated by TCRdb to between 2014 and 2016). Turning to the overall study: Relapsing-remitting, secondary progressive and progressive-relapsing multiple sclerosis were recorded as disease courses, and subtype annotation was lacking for some patients. The patient repertoires were set against eleven to twelve previously published healthy control repertoires from donors whose ages ranged from about 6 to 26 years. A subset of samples was prepared in parallel using single-end sample barcoding, then pooled and co-amplified after Illumina adapter ligation. The study at large found these results: The multiple sclerosis patient group was slightly younger than the control group. Patients showed significantly higher frequencies than controls for a handful of TRBV segments, among them TRBV5-6, TRBV5-1 and TRBV20-1. Direct clustering with F measure showed strong co-clustering of samples prepared in the same batch, prompting a batch-effect correction. Compared with controls, multiple sclerosis patients had significantly lower normalized Chao1 diversity, a finding suggesting substantial peripheral T-cell clonal expansion.

To demonstrate the VDJtools post-analysis software, TCR beta repertoires were profiled from the peripheral blood of about 14 young patients with multiple sclerosis. The multiple sclerosis patients were children and adolescents between roughly 6 and 17 years of age. Turning to this clonotype: It lacks a known antigen. Base qualities are not at hand, and no much larger clone is one base apart.

V gives up 6 bases and J gives up 0 bases, and the segment between their germline ends measures 23 bases. Sequences MNHEY (CDR1) and SMNVEV (CDR2) are obtained from the germline V gene (reference sequence). There are 18 amino acids in the CDR3, from cysteine to phenylalanine inclusive. Only the CDR3 portion is preserved as DNA: 54 bases, with reading frame beginning at the first base. Library generation was performed with PCR. The data were produced on an Illumina HiSeq 2500. To reduce PCR and sequencing biases, unique molecular identifiers were incorporated into the TCR beta cDNA libraries. Some 500,000 cDNA molecules were obtained for every 1 to 10 million input T cells, so each molecule roughly corresponded to one T cell. Patient libraries were prepared and sequenced with the same protocol used for the earlier healthy control dataset. Samples belonging to the same batch were prepared together, multiplexed and sequenced on a shared HiSeq lane. The study's processing was this. MIGEC handled the raw barcoded reads, throwing out single-read molecular identifier groups before consensus assembly and CDR3 extraction. VDJtools was used for post-analysis of the clonotype tables, and diversity was normalized by down-sampling every dataset to the size of the smallest sample. Repertoire overlap clustering matched CDR3 amino acid but not nucleotide sequences to correct batch-related cross-sample contamination. TCRdb ran its own pipeline on the public reads, namely fastp trimming at Q25 and MiXCR clone calling, and kept in-frame beta chains. Rows merge per CDR3 protein into single entries with the most common DNA and genes. V and J calls and clone size were set by TCRdb, not the authors. In all, the sample holds a few hundred thousand distinct CDR3 sequences, and approximately 42% of those were seen once. The ten biggest clones cover 7.5% to 8.5% of the sample.

The clonotype comes from a girl aged 2-10 years with multiple sclerosis. Sequencing input: blood. The V and J segments used are TRBV27 and TRBJ1-2, and the D gene may be TRBD1, 6 bases matching. The CDR3 reads CASSRFSGTQNPNYGYTF. The nucleotide sequence reads as follows: TGTGCCAGCAGCCGATTTTCCGGGACACAGAATCCTAACTATGGCTACACCTTC.